This T cell receptor beta chain is drawn from a study of T-cell reconstitution after alpha-beta-depleted transplantation in children. Researchers prepared the TCRbeta library using unique molecular identifiers, the study reports. One entry per CDR3 protein, called by TCRdb with MiXCR from the PCR reads. The data show under 850,000 distinct CDR3 sequences, around 13% seen once. The germline V and J ends were trimmed by 8 bases and 3 bases, with 14 bases remaining between them. This CDR3 spans 14 amino acids. Germline assignment: CDR1 LGHNA and CDR2 YNFKEQ. This sequence originates from a girl aged 2 to 10 with congenital amegakaryocytic thrombocytopenia, due to receive a stem cell transplant. Sequenced here: PBMCs, sampled before TCRalphabeta/CD19-depleted stem cell transplant. The V call is TRBV4-2, the J call TRBJ2-1; D is possibly TRBD2 (6 bases). The CDR3 loop reads CASGPRRGYNEQFF. The CDR3 bases are TGTGCCAGCGGCCCCCGGCGGGGCTACAATGAGCAGTTCTTC.